This TCR beta chain was sequenced for a study of T-cell reconstitution after alpha-beta-depleted transplantation in children. Study-level points and caveats: Hyperexpanded clones declined; after one year, newly produced T cells mostly supplied diversity.

Preparation of the TCRbeta library was carried out with unique molecular identifiers. TCRdb reprocessed the PCR reads with MiXCR, giving one entry per CDR3 protein. The sample holds around 700,000 distinct CDR3 sequences; about an eighth are singletons and the top ten take roughly 0.84%. The CDR3 extends over 15 amino acids. Trimming took off 7 bases at V and 0 bases at J, with 13 bases between the two ends. This clonotype was detected only a few times. What it binds is not known. The sequence derives from a girl aged 2 to 10 with congenital amegakaryocytic thrombocytopenia, due to receive a stem cell transplant. This material consisted of PBMCs, taken before TCRalphabeta/CD19-depleted stem cell transplant. The J gene is TRBJ2-1, the V gene TRBV12-3 or TRBV12-4; perhaps TRBD2 as D (5 bases). As DNA, the CDR3 is TGTGCCAGCACCCCTAGCCAGAGCTCCTACAATGAGCAGTTCTTC. The encoded protein is CASTPSQSSYNEQFF.